This record looks at one TCR beta chain sequence and its context. The method was immunoSEQ multiplex PCR; TCRdb's version includes in-frame clones alone and lacks a portion of them. The table includes roughly 30,000 clones, approximately 93% detected once. The data are from a study of control samples from healthy donors and cancer patients. CDR3 length: 16 residues. Germline CDR1 is SGDLS and CDR2 is YYNGEE. J was trimmed by 7 bases and V by 0 bases; bases with no gene match: 7. The sequenced sample consisted of PBMCs. The chain joins TRBV9 to TRBJ2-2, with 9 bases aligning to TRBD1. The receptor's source is a man aged 40-49 years with colorectal cancer. The CDR3 spells CASSVVGTGLIGELFF. In nucleotides, the CDR3 is TGTGCCAGCAGCGTAGTTGGGACAGGGCTCATCGGGGAGCTGTTTTTT.